The next 21 T cell receptor beta chains were all read from a single sample in a study of CD8 T cells in ankylosing spondylitis. Each CDR3 protein is one row after TCRdb ran MiXCR on the 5' RACE reads. The sample holds 150,000 to 200,000 distinct CDR3 sequences, about an eighth seen once. The sequenced sample was blood, either unsorted or a sorted T cell fraction (not recorded which). All receptors derive from a female donor with ankylosing spondylitis or in good health (not recorded which).

The chain uses TRBV11-2 and TRBJ1-1; the D is unclear. Germline values: CDR1 SGHAT, CDR2 FQNNGV. Trimming cost V 3 bases and J 0 bases, with 11 bases left between them. CDR3 length equals 15 residues. CDR3 loop: CASSFLGRVNTEAFF. As DNA, the CDR3 is TGTGCCAGCAGCTTCCTGGGGAGGGTGAACACTGAAGCTTTCTTT.

The rearrangement uses TRBV7-8 and TRBJ1-6, with D possibly TRBD1 on 6 matching bases. Germline CDR1 SGHVS, CDR2 FQNEAQ. The CDR3 runs 16 residues. Trimming left V 1 base short and J 9 bases short, with 16 bases between. This CDR3 is CASSLVGGTQASPLHF. CDR3 nucleotides: TGTGCCAGCAGCTTAGTGGGCGGGACACAAGCTTCACCCCTCCACTTT.

This clonotype was recorded a few times. The CDR3 does not close with the conserved phenylalanine or tryptophan, likely indicating a read error. It is unclear where the CDR3 begins or ends on the DNA, so no DNA is shown, and the CDR3 is as TCRdb lists it. The rearrangement joins TRBV28 to TRBJ2-5; TRBD1, the table's D call, lacks a check against the DNA. Germline values: CDR1 MDHEN, CDR2 SYDVKM. The CDR3 adds up to 13 amino acids, both ends counted. CDR3 in amino acids: CASSPGGSGMLTV.

This clonotype showed up just a few times. The genes are TRBV20-1 and TRBJ2-1; no reliable D call. V lost 6 bases and J lost 0, with 6 bases in between. Germline CDR1 DFQATT, CDR2 SNEGSKA (reference sequence). This CDR3 spans 12 amino acids. CDR3 DNA sequence: TGCAGTGCGTATAGCTCCTACAATGAGCAGTTCTTC. Translated: CSAYSSYNEQFF.

V gene TRBV3-1 combines with J gene TRBJ2-2, with D maybe TRBD2 (6 bases). V lost 10 bases and J lost 1, with 19 bases in between. This CDR3 is 16 amino acids long. CDR1 and CDR2 from the germline V gene are LGHDT and YNNKEL (reference sequence). DNA for the CDR3: TGTGCCAACAACCGTTGGGGCGGGGAGAACACCGGGGAGCTGTTTTTT. It codes for CANNRWGGENTGELFF.

This clonotype showed up many times. V is TRBV19 and J is TRBJ2-7; TRBD1 agrees at 8 bases. This CDR3 is 15 amino acids long. The ends lost 3 bases at V and 3 bases at J; junction bases unmatched: 7. CDR1 LNHDA and CDR2 SQIVND come from the germline V gene (reference sequence). Here the CDR3 reads CASSISGTGHYEQYF. The CDR3 DNA sequence: TGTGCCAGTAGTATCTCCGGGACAGGCCACTACGAGCAGTACTTC.

This clonotype was observed many times. It is unclear where the CDR3 begins or ends on the DNA, so no DNA is shown, and the CDR3 is as TCRdb lists it. This chain uses TRBV28 with TRBJ2-1; the tabulated D call, TRBD2, remains unverified against the DNA. The germline V gene encodes CDR1 MDHEN and CDR2 SYDVKM. With termini counted, the CDR3 has 16 amino acids. CDR3 residues: CASSSSTSGNLNEQFF.

The chain is built from TRBV24-1 and TRBJ2-1; a possible D gene is TRBD2 (5 bases). The V gene's germline CDR1 is KGHDR and CDR2 SFDVKD. Trimming removed 3 bases from V and 0 bases from J, with 17 bases in between. The CDR3 is 18 residues long. DNA of the CDR3: TGTGCCACCAGTGATACTTTAGCGAGAGGAACCTCCTACAATGAGCAGTTCTTC. This codes for CATSDTLARGTSYNEQFF.

This rearrangement joins TRBV30 to TRBJ2-3; D may correspond to TRBD1 or TRBD2 (5 bases each). Germline V gene data show CDR1 as GTSNPN and CDR2 as SVGIG (reference sequence). Trimming took off 5 bases at V and 6 bases at J, with 12 bases between the two ends. The CDR3 runs to 12 residues. In DNA form, the CDR3 reads TGTGCCTGGGCTGGGACGGAGGATACGCAGTATTTT. Translation: CAWAGTEDTQYF.

This chain connects TRBV5-2 to TRBJ2-2; the table names TRBD2, a call not compared with the DNA. TRBV5-2 constitutes a pseudogene. The CDR3 has 16 amino acids. In DNA, the CDR3 is TGTGCCAGCAATACTTGGCTAGTAGAACTTACCGGGGAGCTGTTTTTT. As protein: CASNTWLVELTGELFF.

There are many counts of this clonotype. This chain links TRBV10-2 with TRBJ2-2, with a tentative D call TRBD1 (5 bases). Per germline, CDR1 WSHSY and CDR2 SAAADI. V shed 7 bases and J shed 7 bases, with 10 bases lying between them. The CDR3 loop spans 12 amino acids. CDR3 DNA sequence: TGCGCCAGCACCCAGGGTAACGGGGAGCTGTTTTTT. Translating gives CASTQGNGELFF.

This clonotype was recorded at least ten times. The chain recombines TRBV27 with TRBJ2-3; 7 nucleotides line up with TRBD1. The V segment lost 0 bases and the J segment 5 bases; nucleotides outside the gene matches: 5. Looked up from germline, CDR1 is MNHEY and CDR2 is SMNVEV (reference sequence). The CDR3 runs to 15 residues. The DNA for the CDR3 is TGTGCCAGCAGTTTATCCGGGACAGACGGAGATACGCAGTATTTT. Amino acids: CASSLSGTDGDTQYF.

This clonotype has at least ten counts. The chain links TRBV5-1 to TRBJ1-1, with no clear D. With 0 bases removed from V and 3 bases from J, the gap between germline ends came to 12 bases. CDR3 length equals 15 residues. Per germline, CDR1 SGHRS and CDR2 YFSETQ. The CDR3 DNA reads TGCGCCAGCAGCTTGGAGGGCAGAACCCACACTGAAGCTTTCTTT. Protein sequence: CASSLEGRTHTEAFF.

This clonotype was found many times. V usage is TRBV24-1 and J usage is TRBJ1-2; D not resolved. Trimming cost V 9 bases and J 2 bases, with 9 bases left between them. Germline assignment: CDR1 KGHDR and CDR2 SFDVKD. This CDR3 has 12 amino acids. CDR3 nucleotide sequence: TGTGCCACCGGGCAGTACAACTATGGCTACACCTTC. The encoded protein is CATGQYNYGYTF.

This clonotype was counted at least ten times. The CDR3 sequence: CASSLQGSHQPQHF. The CDR3 DNA sequence: TGTGCCTCCTCACTACAGGGTTCCCATCAGCCCCAGCATTTT. This chain uses TRBV30 with TRBJ1-5; perhaps TRBD1 as D (6 bases). V lost 7 bases and J 5 bases, leaving 18 bases between the germline ends. This CDR3 is built from 14 residues. Germline CDR1 and CDR2: GTSNPN and SVGIG (reference sequence).

A word on this clonotype: Since a much larger clone is just one base distant, this may be a read error. The rearrangement links TRBV7-2 to TRBJ1-2; 10 bases match TRBD1. This CDR3 is 12 amino acids long. Germline assignment: CDR1 SGHTA and CDR2 FQGNSA. CDR3 protein: CANSGDRGGYTF. DNA of the CDR3: TGTGCCAACAGCGGGGACAGGGGAGGCTACACCTTC.

This clonotype appeared a few times. The J gene is TRBJ2-5, the V gene TRBV2; D may be TRBD1 (6 bases). The CDR3 has 13 residues. V was pared by 2 bases and J by 5 bases, with 9 bases between. Germline assignment: CDR1 SNHLY and CDR2 FYNNEI. CDR3 protein: CASSETGGETQYF. Here the CDR3 DNA reads TGTGCCAGCAGTGAAACTGGGGGCGAGACCCAGTACTTC.

Concerning this clonotype itself: Just one base apart from a much larger clone, this may be a read error. V and J are TRBV3-1 and TRBJ2-7, with 7 nucleotides matching TRBD2. Germline values: CDR1 LGHDT, CDR2 YNNKEL (reference sequence). There are 15 residues in the CDR3. CDR3 sequence reads: CATSPHPSGKYEQYF. The DNA of the CDR3 is TGTGCCACCAGCCCGCATCCTAGCGGTAAATACGAGCAGTACTTC.

This clonotype showed up many times. J is TRBJ1-5 and V is TRBV4-1; D uncertain. This CDR3 has 15 amino acids. In germline, CDR1 is MGHRA, CDR2 YSYEKL. V lost 6 bases and J lost 0, with 12 bases in between. CDR3 in DNA: TGCGCCAGCAGTCTTGGGCCCGTTAGCAATCAGCCCCAGCATTTT. This sequence encodes CASSLGPVSNQPQHF.

As DNA, the CDR3 is TGCAGTGCTAGTCCGGACAGGGGGAGTACTGAAGCTTTCTTT. Its translation: CSASPDRGSTEAFF. V usage is TRBV20-1 and J usage is TRBJ1-1, with 10 bases matching TRBD1. Germline-derived CDR1 and CDR2 are DFQATT and SNEGSKA (reference sequence). CDR3 length: 14 amino acids. Trimming cost V 3 bases and J 5 bases; bases outside gene matches: 6.

The chain combines TRBV4-3 with TRBJ2-7; D call uncertain. The germline V gene encodes CDR1 LGHNA and CDR2 YSLEER. V lost 1 base, J lost 5 bases, and 15 bases lay in between. This CDR3 has 15 amino acids. CDR3 sequence (DNA): TGCGCCAGCAGCCAAGTCGTAGCTAGATCCGACGAGCAGTACTTC. Translation: CASSQVVARSDEQYF.